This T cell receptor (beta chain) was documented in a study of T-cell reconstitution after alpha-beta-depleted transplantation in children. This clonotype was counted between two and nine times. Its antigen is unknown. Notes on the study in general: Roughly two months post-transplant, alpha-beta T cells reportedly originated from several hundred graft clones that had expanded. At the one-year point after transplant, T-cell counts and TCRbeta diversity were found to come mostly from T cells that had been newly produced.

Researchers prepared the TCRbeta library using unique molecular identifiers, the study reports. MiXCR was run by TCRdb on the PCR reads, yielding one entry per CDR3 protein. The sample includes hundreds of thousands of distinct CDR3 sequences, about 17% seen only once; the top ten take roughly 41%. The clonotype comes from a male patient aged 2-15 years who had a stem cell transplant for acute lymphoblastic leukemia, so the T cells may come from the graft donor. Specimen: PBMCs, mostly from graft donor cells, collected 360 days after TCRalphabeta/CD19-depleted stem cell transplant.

CDR3 sequence (DNA): TGCAGTGCTCTGGACAGGGGGTCGAACACCGGGGAGCTGTTTTTT. Translation: CSALDRGSNTGELFF. The V and J genes are TRBV20-1 and TRBJ2-2, with 10 bases identical to TRBD1. This CDR3 has 15 amino acids. V shed 5 bases, J shed 0 bases, and the junction held 3 bases outside the gene matches. Germline V gene lookup returns CDR1 DFQATT and CDR2 SNEGSKA (reference sequence).